Shown below are 6 T cell receptor beta chains from a single sample sequenced in a study of identical twins. TCRdb redid the calling of the 5' RACE reads with MiXCR, one entry per CDR3 protein. The repertoire holds 420,000 or so distinct CDR3 sequences, with less than 20% as singletons. The sample taken for sequencing was naive T cells sorted from blood. All receptors come from a middle-aged man in good health.

This clonotype was detected ten times or more. In DNA, the CDR3 is TGCAGTGCTAGAGCTGGCAGGGGATCCTACAATGAGCAGTTCTTC. As protein: CSARAGRGSYNEQFF. The V gene is TRBV20-1, the J gene TRBJ2-1; tentative D call: TRBD1 (6 bases). V lost 1 base, J lost 1 base, and 11 bases lay in between. This CDR3 contains 15 residues. CDR1 is DFQATT and CDR2 is SNEGSKA in the germline V gene (reference sequence).

This clonotype was picked up a small number of times. V is TRBV6-1 and J is TRBJ2-7; D is tentatively TRBD1 or TRBD2 (6 bases each). This CDR3 has 15 amino acids. Germline-derived CDR1 and CDR2 are MNHNS and SASEGT. The V end lost 8 bases, the J end lost 4 bases, and 21 bases lay between the germline ends. CDR3 in amino acids: CASLGGQTDIYEQYF. The CDR3 bases are TGTGCCAGCCTTGGGGGGCAGACCGATATATACGAGCAGTACTTC.

This clonotype has more than one count but fewer than ten. The rearrangement joins TRBV24-1 to TRBJ2-3; a possible D gene is TRBD2 (6 bases). This CDR3 has 16 amino acids. V was shortened by 4 bases and J by 0 bases, with 13 bases between the two germline ends. CDR1 KGHDR and CDR2 SFDVKD come from the germline V gene. The CDR3 sequence: CATSDTGGLSTDTQYF. CDR3 DNA sequence: TGTGCCACCAGTGACACTGGGGGACTCAGCACAGATACGCAGTATTTT.

The table lists this clonotype with a few counts. J is TRBJ2-1 and V is TRBV27; possibly TRBD2 for D (5 bases). The germline gives CDR1 MNHEY, CDR2 SMNVEV (reference sequence). The length of the CDR3 is 15 residues. V was trimmed by 7 bases and J by 1 base, leaving 14 bases between them. This CDR3 reads CASTRAGGSYNEQFF. The DNA for the CDR3 is TGTGCCAGCACCCGCGCCGGAGGTTCCTACAATGAGCAGTTCTTC.

The V gene is TRBV6-2 or TRBV6-3, the J gene TRBJ2-7, with TRBD1 matching 9 bases. The CDR3 covers 15 residues. The ends lost 9 bases at V and 2 bases at J; junction bases unmatched: 11. CDR1 and CDR2 from the germline V gene are MNHEY and SVGEGT. The CDR3 loop reads CASRNGQGMAYEQYF. The CDR3 nucleotides are TGTGCCAGTCGCAACGGACAGGGGATGGCCTACGAGCAGTACTTC.

The V call is TRBV20-1, the J call TRBJ2-7; TRBD1 matches at 10 bases. The junction had 9 bases not matched to a gene; V was cut back by 0 bases and J by 7 bases. Germline V gives CDR1 DFQATT, CDR2 SNEGSKA (reference sequence). CDR3 length: 15 amino acids. CDR3 nucleotides: TGCAGTGCTAGAGAACAGGACAGGGGGGGTCGGGAGCAGTACTTC. Translating gives CSAREQDRGGREQYF.